A selection of T cell receptor beta chains follows, all from one sample in a study of blood T cells in healthy people across ages. TCRdb called the 5' RACE reads again in MiXCR, with one record for every CDR3 protein. Here the sample spans about 280,000 distinct CDR3 sequences, less than 30% being singletons. The specimen sequenced was blood. The receptors were sampled from a woman aged 70 to 79 in good health. CDR3s leave out the opening cysteine and the closing phenylalanine or tryptophan. A row's size may be missing; if present it is once, few, many or a size class.

TRBV4-1	-	TRBJ1-1	ASSPWTVSNTEAF
TRBV20-1	few	TRBJ2-5	SGLSREGRETQY
TRBV3-1	many	TRBJ1-2	ASSQVAGQGSGGYT
TRBV28	medium-sized	TRBJ2-7	ASSGLAGTYEQY
TRBV5-6	-	TRBJ2-5	ASSPPPGSRETQY
TRBV6-6	-	-	ASSPQGGRETQY
TRBV28	many	TRBJ2-7	ASKLGQVRGEQY
TRBV10-3	-	TRBJ1-6	ATAQNRGPRRNSPLH
TRBV5-4	-	TRBJ2-6	ASSQQLSGANVLT
TRBV14	-	TRBJ2-5	ASSQEERKTQY
TRBV24-1	-	TRBJ2-3	ATSDLHGENTDTQY
TRBV28	few	TRBJ1-2	ASSSSVEGWYGYT
TRBV6-6	-	TRBJ1-5	ASSYVAASNQPQH
TRBV6-2/TRBV6-3	-	TRBJ2-5	ASSYQQGKETQY
TRBV15	few	TRBJ2-7	ATSREARYEQY
TRBV6-2/TRBV6-3	few	TRBJ2-1	ASSYSIGDRGLNEQF
TRBV15	-	TRBJ2-6	ATSRVVWIDSLSSGANVLT
TRBV20-1	few	TRBJ1-4	SVRQFNEKLF
TRBV7-2	few	TRBJ2-3	ASSLVGRRRAHGDTQY
TRBV28	few	TRBJ2-3	ASSNPPGATDTQY
TRBV7-2	-	TRBJ2-5	ASSFALAVSETQY
TRBV6-2/TRBV6-3	many	TRBJ2-1	ASSYDTTNEQF
TRBV7-2	-	TRBJ2-5	ASSWGSVLAGATGETQY
TRBV20-1	-	TRBJ1-3	SASRNSGNTIY
TRBV5-4	-	TRBJ1-1	ASHYQGGTEAF
TRBV5-5	-	TRBJ1-4	ASSLEAGVSSNEKLF
TRBV18	few	TRBJ2-3	ASSLHEGDTQY
TRBV10-3	few	TRBJ2-1	AISLAGVGYNEQF
TRBV5-1	many	TRBJ2-7	ASSSSGTSGIYEQY
TRBV5-1	few	TRBJ2-5	ASRPRDVQETQY
TRBV18	few	TRBJ2-7	ASSSTQGGGYEQY
TRBV20-1	many	TRBJ2-5	SARQDGETQY
TRBV7-9	-	TRBJ2-5	ASSLGGWYQETQY
TRBV29-1	-	TRBJ2-3	SVEGGQAGVTDTQY
TRBV28	few	TRBJ1-5	ASSDPPRGNQPQH
TRBV20-1	-	TRBJ1-5	SARDPNDQPQH
TRBV4-3	-	TRBJ1-2	ASSQEPGRAYGYT
TRBV20-1	-	TRBJ1-2	STVARGNYGYT
TRBV6-6	few	TRBJ1-1	ASSYPIQGAF
TRBV20-1	-	TRBJ1-1	SAWVNTGAF
TRBV10-3	-	TRBJ2-5	ATSSVGPEGTQY
TRBV28	many	TRBJ2-2	ASSLAGQGGELF
TRBV28	-	TRBJ1-5	ASSPTYQPQH
TRBV28	few	TRBJ1-1	ASSTTGRRTEAF
TRBV4-3	-	TRBJ1-1	ASSAGRTEAF
TRBV20-1	-	TRBJ1-4	GALTGVEEKLF
TRBV5-1	-	TRBJ2-7	ASSISGTSYEQY
TRBV11-1	-	TRBJ1-4	ASSPRTGGTRREKLF
TRBV12-3/TRBV12-4	-	TRBJ2-5	ASSLVMRQRETQY
TRBV7-9	few	TRBJ2-3	ASRPRAVQNTDTQY
TRBV15	-	TRBJ1-1	ATGHLAGTEAF
TRBV6-5	few	TRBJ1-4	ASKQGISNEKLF
TRBV29-1	few	TRBJ1-2	SVERGQVLSGYT
TRBV12-3/TRBV12-4	few	TRBJ2-7	ASSLIAGGEQY
TRBV13	once	TRBJ2-7	ASSLGRGRVYEQY
TRBV3-1	many	TRBJ2-5	ASSHRVTSGASRKTQY
TRBV28	-	TRBJ2-1	ASSLGQGVNNEQF